Each of the 3 T cell receptor beta chains below was sequenced from the same sample in a study of cytomegalovirus exposure and HLA in healthy donors. Researchers ran the PCR with 60 Vbeta and 13 Jbeta primers. Method: immunoSEQ multiplex PCR; TCRdb's copy keeps in-frame clones and lacks some. The profile covers around 170,000 clones, with 75% to 90% appearing a single time and approximately 6.3% taken by the ten largest. The sequenced sample was PBMCs. The receptors here all came from a man aged 40-49 years in good health and CMV-seropositive.

This chain joins TRBV4-1 and TRBJ1-4; D may be TRBD1 (5 bases). Trimming left V 1 base short and J 0 bases short, with 9 bases between. Germline CDR1 is MGHRA and CDR2 is YSYEKL. The CDR3 has 16 amino acids. The CDR3 region is CASSQGQFATNEKLFF. The DNA of the CDR3 is TGCGCCAGCAGCCAAGGACAGTTTGCAACTAATGAAAAACTGTTTTTT.

V gene TRBV5-4 combines with J gene TRBJ2-3; 9 nucleotides align to TRBD1. The CDR3 is made up of 14 amino acids. CDR1 and CDR2 from the germline V gene are SGHNT and YYREEE (reference sequence). Losses at the gene ends were 0 bases for V and 4 bases for J; bases not matched to a gene: 0. CDR3 DNA: TGTGCCAGCAGCTTGGACAGGGGGCCAGATACGCAGTATTTT. Translation: CASSLDRGPDTQYF. Filled out from reference TRBV5-4 and TRBJ2-3, the complete variable domain reads ETGVTQSPTHLIKTRGQQVTLRCSSQSGHNTVSWYQQALGQGPQFIFQYYREEENGRGNFPPRFSGLQFPNYSSELNVNALELDDSALYLCASSLDRGPDTQYFGPGTRLTVL.

V usage is TRBV27 and J usage is TRBJ1-5; D is possibly TRBD1 (6 bases). The CDR3 has 16 residues. From germline, CDR1 is MNHEY and CDR2 SMNVEV (reference sequence). V shed 6 bases and J shed 0 bases, with 15 bases lying between them. CDR3 sequence (DNA): TGTGCCAGCAGAGCTGGGACACATTATAGCAATCAGCCCCAGCATTTT. Translated: CASRAGTHYSNQPQHF.